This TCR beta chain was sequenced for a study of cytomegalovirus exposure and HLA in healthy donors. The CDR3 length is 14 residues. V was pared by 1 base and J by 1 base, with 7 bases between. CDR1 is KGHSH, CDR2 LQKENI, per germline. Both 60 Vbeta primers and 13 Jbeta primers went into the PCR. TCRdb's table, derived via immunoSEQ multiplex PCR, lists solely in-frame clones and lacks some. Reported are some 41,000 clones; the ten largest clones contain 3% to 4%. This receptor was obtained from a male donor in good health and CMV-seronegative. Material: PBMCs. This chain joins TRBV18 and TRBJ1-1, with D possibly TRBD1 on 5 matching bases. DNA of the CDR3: TGTGCCAGCTCACCACGGACACAGAACACTGAAGCTTTCTTT. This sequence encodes CASSPRTQNTEAFF.